These 28 T cell receptor beta chains came from one sample sequenced in a study of response to subunit inactivated influenza vaccine. Via MiXCR, TCRdb re-called the RT-PCR reads, giving one row per CDR3 protein. This table has 860,000 or so distinct CDR3 sequences, around 21% appearing once. The input for sequencing was PBMCs from blood, taken approximately 5 days after vaccination. Receptors were obtained from a middle-aged man who received an inactivated influenza vaccine.

This clonotype was seen repeatedly, ten times or more. This CDR3 is CAIRTDIKIETQYF. The CDR3 bases are TGTGCCATCAGGACCGACATCAAGATAGAGACCCAGTACTTC. The chain combines TRBV10-3 with TRBJ2-5; D call uncertain. This CDR3 has 14 amino acids. The V end was cut by 6 bases, the J end by 4 bases, with 15 bases between. The germline gives CDR1 ENHRY, CDR2 SYGVKD.

In its sample, this clonotype was seen a few times. The CDR3 nucleotides read TGTGCCAGCAGCACCCGACTAGCGGGGATGACGCATACGCAGTATTTT. Translating gives CASSTRLAGMTHTQYF. This sequence joins TRBV7-2 and TRBJ2-3, with TRBD2 matching 11 bases. Germline V gives CDR1 SGHTA, CDR2 FQGNSA. The J segment lost 7 bases and the V segment lost 5 bases, leaving 11 bases of the junction unmatched. This CDR3 contains 16 residues.

The J gene is TRBJ2-1, the V gene TRBV3-1, with 7 bases identical to TRBD2. CDR3 length equals 15 residues. In germline, CDR1 is LGHDT, CDR2 YNNKEL (reference sequence). V lost 1 base to trimming and J lost 6 bases; unmatched junction nucleotides: 6. The CDR3 sequence: CASSQGTGTTNEQFF. As DNA, the CDR3 is TGTGCCAGCAGCCAAGGGACCGGGACTACCAATGAGCAGTTCTTC.

This clonotype was seen more than once but under ten times. The chain uses TRBV9 and TRBJ1-1; D gene ambiguous. The CDR3 is 15 amino acids. CDR1 SGDLS and CDR2 YYNGEE come from the germline V gene. V was trimmed by 3 bases and J by 0 bases, leaving 12 bases between them. The CDR3 DNA reads as TGTGCCAGCAGCGCATCGTACGGGATGAACACTGAAGCTTTCTTT. As protein: CASSASYGMNTEAFF.

The chain joins TRBV7-9 to TRBJ1-2; 9 bases line up with TRBD1. From germline, CDR1 is SEHNR and CDR2 FQNEAQ (reference sequence). The CDR3 runs 14 residues. Trimming at V came to 5 bases and at J to 3 bases, leaving 4 bases not matched to a gene. CDR3 protein: CASSRTGVDYGYTF. The CDR3 DNA reads as TGTGCCAGCAGCCGGACAGGGGTGGACTATGGCTACACCTTC.

In its sample, this clonotype was seen a few times. The V gene is TRBV12-3 or TRBV12-4, the J gene TRBJ2-4, with TRBD2 identical over 10 bases. With 6 bases clipped from V and 2 bases from J, the junction kept 4 bases outside the gene matches. The CDR3 has 15 residues. The CDR3 sequence: CASSSSGSSKNIQYF. As DNA, the CDR3 is TGTGCCAGCAGCTCTAGCGGGAGTTCCAAAAACATTCAGTACTTC.

This clonotype appeared many times. The V gene is TRBV28, the J gene TRBJ2-7, with a possible D match to TRBD1 (6 bases). Deletions cut 9 bases from V and 0 bases from J, with 12 bases between. The CDR3 consists of 13 residues. CDR1 and CDR2 (germline): MDHEN, SYDVKM. The CDR3 protein is CASMTGNSYEQYF. In DNA form, the CDR3 reads TGTGCCAGTATGACAGGAAACTCCTACGAGCAGTACTTC.

This clonotype showed up just a few times. CDR3 sequence (DNA): TGCGCCAGCAGCATCCTCCCGGGACTAGCGGGTATTGACGAGCAGTACTTC. It translates to CASSILPGLAGIDEQYF. The rearrangement uses TRBV5-1 and TRBJ2-7, with 12 bases lining up with TRBD2. J was trimmed by 5 bases and V by 4 bases; bases with no gene match: 13. Germline CDR1 reads SGHRS; CDR2 reads YFSETQ. The CDR3 has 17 amino acids.

This clonotype showed up just a few times. This chain joins TRBV12-3 or TRBV12-4 and TRBJ2-1; 9 nucleotides align to TRBD1. The V gene end was trimmed by 5 bases and the J gene end by 9 bases; junction bases not matched to a gene: 8. CDR3 length equals 14 residues. The CDR3 DNA follows: TGTGCCAGCAGTATGACAGGGGGGAATGGTGAGCAGTTCTTC. This translates into CASSMTGGNGEQFF.

The chain is built from TRBV12-3 or TRBV12-4 and TRBJ1-2, with 9 bases matching TRBD1. J gave up 6 bases and V 4 bases, and 3 bases lay outside the gene matches. The CDR3 contains 13 residues. CDR3 sequence: CASSSWTGDGYTF. The CDR3 DNA sequence: TGTGCCAGCAGTTCGTGGACAGGGGATGGCTACACCTTC.

The chain links TRBV24-1 to TRBJ2-5; a weak D match, TRBD2 (6 bases). The V gene's germline CDR1 is KGHDR and CDR2 SFDVKD. V was shortened by 2 bases and J by 11 bases, with 20 bases between the two germline ends. The CDR3 has 15 residues. The DNA of the CDR3 is TGTGCCACCAGTGATTCCAACCGGGACTGGGGCCCTCAGTACTTC. Encoded protein: CATSDSNRDWGPQYF.

J is TRBJ1-2 and V is TRBV4-3; D not resolved. The CDR3 spans 12 residues. The germline gives CDR1 LGHNA, CDR2 YSLEER. Trimming stripped 5 bases from V and 2 bases from J, with 6 bases between. The CDR3 spells CASSFQNYGYTF. Here the CDR3 DNA reads TGCGCCAGCAGCTTCCAAAACTATGGCTACACCTTC.

The chain's CDR3 is CASSYLLPTGSEAFF. As DNA, the CDR3 is TGTGCCAGCAGTTACCTACTACCGACAGGTTCTGAAGCTTTCTTT. The chain carries TRBV6-5 and TRBJ1-1, with D perhaps TRBD1 (6 bases). The ends were cut back, 2 bases at V and 6 bases at J, with 16 bases in the middle. Germline lookup yields CDR1 MNHEY and CDR2 SVGAGI. This CDR3 is 15 amino acids long.

This clonotype has just a few counts. The chain uses TRBV25-1 and TRBJ1-1; D gene unclear. V lost 8 bases to trimming and J lost 2 bases, with 12 bases between them. This CDR3 contains 13 residues. Germline lookup yields CDR1 MGHDK and CDR2 SYGVNS. CDR3 DNA: TGTGCCAGCCGGGAGTACCGTAACACTGAAGCTTTCTTT. It is translated as CASREYRNTEAFF. The entire variable domain, with the rest obtained from reference TRBV25-1 and TRBJ1-1, is as follows: EADIYQTPRYLVIGTGKKITLECSQTMGHDKMYWYQQDPGMELHLIHYSYGVNSTEKGDLSSESTVSRIRTEHFPLTLESARPSHTSQYLCASREYRNTEAFFGQGTRLTVV.

This clonotype was counted only a few times. The chain carries TRBV20-1 and TRBJ2-1; 13 nucleotides align to TRBD2. Germline V gene data show CDR1 as DFQATT and CDR2 as SNEGSKA (reference sequence). The CDR3 loop spans 16 amino acids. CDR3 sequence reads: CGAEGLAGTNWMAQFF. The DNA of the CDR3 is TGCGGGGCCGAGGGACTAGCGGGAACCAATTGGATGGCTCAGTTCTTC.

This clonotype was observed a few times. One end of the junction is discordant with germline, which a read error may explain. The chain is built from TRBV27 and TRBJ1-1, with D possibly TRBD1 on 5 matching bases. The germline V gene encodes CDR1 MNHEY and CDR2 SMNVEV (reference sequence). The CDR3 is 15 amino acids. The CDR3 protein is CANSLGGAVNTEAFF. CDR3 nucleotide sequence: TGTGCCAACAGTTTGGGAGGGGCCGTGAACACTGAAGCTTTCTTT.

To note about this clonotype: An end of the junction differs from the germline gene, which may be a read error. V is TRBV2 and J is TRBJ2-1, with D perhaps TRBD1 or TRBD2 (5 bases each). The CDR3 has 15 residues. The germline V gene encodes CDR1 SNHLY and CDR2 FYNNEI. Here the CDR3 DNA reads TGTGCCAGCAGCGGGACGGAGCCCTACTACGATGAGCAGTTCTTC. Amino acids: CASSGTEPYYDEQFF.

This clonotype was counted between two and nine times. The chain employs TRBV4-3 and TRBJ2-3; 13 bases are shared with TRBD2. The germline CDR1 and CDR2 sequences are LGHNA and YSLEER. V gave up 5 bases and J gave up 0 bases; unmatched junction bases: 14. The CDR3 covers 20 residues. CDR3 residues: CASSYGTSGNKVISTDTQYF. DNA for the CDR3: TGCGCCAGCAGCTACGGGACTAGCGGGAATAAAGTCATTAGCACAGATACGCAGTATTTT.

The chain recombines TRBV5-8 with TRBJ2-1, with 7 bases that match TRBD1. The CDR3 has 15 amino acids. Germline values: CDR1 SGHTS, CDR2 YDEGEE. Trimming at V came to 2 bases and at J to 2 bases, leaving 4 bases not matched to a gene. The CDR3 DNA is TGTGCCAGCAGCTTCCGGGACAGAGCCTACAATGAGCAGTTCTTC. It specifies CASSFRDRAYNEQFF.

This clonotype was seen at least ten times. V gene TRBV5-4 combines with J gene TRBJ2-5, with a weak D call TRBD1 (8 bases). The germline V gene has CDR1 SGHNT and CDR2 YYREEE (reference sequence). The CDR3 spans 14 residues. V shed 2 bases and J shed 5 bases, with 13 bases lying between them. The CDR3 here is CASSFPQGGETQYF. CDR3 sequence (DNA): TGTGCCAGCAGCTTCCCACAGGGGGGGGAGACCCAGTACTTC.

The chain uses TRBV7-2 and TRBJ1-4; TRBD1 might be the D (5 bases). V lost 4 bases, J lost 4 bases, and 10 bases lay in between. This CDR3 contains 14 residues. CDR1 is SGHTA and CDR2 is FQGNSA in the germline V gene. The CDR3, as DNA: TGTGCCAGCAGCTACGGGGACTATAATGAAAAACTGTTTTTT. Its protein product is CASSYGDYNEKLFF.

V and J are TRBV29-1 and TRBJ1-2; D is uncertain. Germline lookup yields CDR1 SQVTM and CDR2 ANQGSEA. Trimming took off 5 bases at V and 4 bases at J, with 14 bases between the two ends. This CDR3 contains 13 residues. CDR3 DNA: TGCAGCGTTTACACTACCCCGGGCTATGGCTACACCTTC. Its translation: CSVYTTPGYGYTF.

The chain carries TRBV5-1 and TRBJ2-5, with 8 bases that match TRBD2. Germline CDR1 is SGHRS and CDR2 is YFSETQ. The CDR3 length is 17 residues. V dropped 0 bases and J dropped 5; count of bases not matched to a gene: 12. The CDR3 protein is CASSLGTSGSGEETQYF. Written as DNA, the CDR3 is TGCGCCAGCAGCTTGGGAACAAGCGGGAGTGGGGAGGAGACCCAGTACTTC.

The chain carries TRBV3-1 and TRBJ2-1; D perhaps matches TRBD2 (7 bases). CDR3 length: 15 amino acids. Trimming pared 3 bases from V and 7 bases from J, leaving 16 bases between. Germline CDR1 LGHDT, CDR2 YNNKEL (reference sequence). As DNA, the CDR3 is TGTGCCAGCAGCCAGGCCTCGGGGGGCACGAATGAGCAGTTCTTC. Protein: CASSQASGGTNEQFF.

This sequence joins TRBV5-5 and TRBJ2-7; perhaps TRBD1 as D (5 bases). The CDR3 sequence is 14 residues long. The germline V gene encodes CDR1 SGHKS and CDR2 YYEKEE (reference sequence). The germline V and J ends were trimmed by 4 bases and 4 bases, with 15 bases remaining between them. The CDR3 region is CASSHELTAYEQYF. CDR3 coding DNA: TGTGCCAGCAGCCATGAATTGACAGCTTACGAGCAGTACTTC.

This clonotype was found a few times. The chain has TRBV9 and TRBJ2-5, with D uncertain. CDR1 and CDR2 from the germline V gene are SGDLS and YYNGEE. V was pared by 4 bases and J by 5 bases, with 21 bases between. The CDR3 has 16 amino acids. The CDR3 region is CASSPQVGPVGETQYF. CDR3 bases: TGTGCCAGCAGCCCTCAGGTGGGCCCGGTAGGCGAGACCCAGTACTTC.

The chain links TRBV5-1 to TRBJ2-5, with a weak D call TRBD2 (6 bases). Trimming left V 7 bases short and J 1 base short, with 17 bases between. This CDR3 spans 15 amino acids. Germline V gene lookup returns CDR1 SGHRS and CDR2 YFSETQ. This CDR3 reads CASRVEGRPQETQYF. CDR3 nucleotide sequence: TGCGCCAGCCGTGTGGAGGGACGCCCCCAAGAGACCCAGTACTTC. Based on the CDR3 plus reference TRBV5-1 and TRBJ2-5, the full variable domain is KAGVTQTPRYLIKTRGQQVTLSCSPISGHRSVSWYQQTPGQGLQFLFEYFSETQRNKGNFPGRFSGRQFSNSRSEMNVSTLELGDSALYLCASRVEGRPQETQYFGPGTRLLVL.

This clonotype was recorded many times. The genes are TRBV28 and TRBJ2-6; D is unresolved. Germline V gene sequence: CDR1 MDHEN, CDR2 SYDVKM. This CDR3 contains 16 residues. The V end lost 5 bases, the J end lost 3 bases, and 14 bases lay between the germline ends. This CDR3 reads CASSPGDWVGANVLTF. CDR3 sequence (DNA): TGTGCCAGCAGTCCGGGTGATTGGGTTGGGGCCAACGTCCTGACTTTC.